These 13 T cell receptor beta chains were sequenced from one sample in a study of T-cell memory formation after mild COVID-19. TCRdb called the 5' RACE reads again in MiXCR, with one record for every CDR3 protein. The sample records under 600,000 distinct CDR3 sequences, about a fifth being singletons. The specimen was PBMCs or a T cell subset sorted from them (not recorded which). Receptors originate from an adult woman who had mild COVID-19 (a few samples of this study predate the infection). Cell type and time point are not known.

This clonotype appeared many times. The chain is built from TRBV5-1 and TRBJ2-5; D remains ambiguous. The CDR3 consists of 11 residues. V was trimmed by 4 bases and J by 0 bases, leaving 1 base between them. Germline CDR1 is SGHRS and CDR2 is YFSETQ. Here the CDR3 reads CASSNQETQYF. DNA for the CDR3: TGCGCCAGCAGCAACCAAGAGACCCAGTACTTC. Full variable domain (rest looked up from reference TRBV5-1 and TRBJ2-5): KAGVTQTPRYLIKTRGQQVTLSCSPISGHRSVSWYQQTPGQGLQFLFEYFSETQRNKGNFPGRFSGRQFSNSRSEMNVSTLELGDSALYLCASSNQETQYFGPGTRLLVL.

The chain combines TRBV5-1 with TRBJ2-2; D is unresolved. Germline CDR1 SGHRS, CDR2 YFSETQ. The V gene lost 3 bases and the J gene lost 0 bases, with 12 bases spanning the gap. The CDR3 spans 16 residues. CDR3 protein: CASSSVTNTNTGELFF. CDR3 DNA: TGCGCCAGCAGCTCCGTCACGAATACGAACACCGGGGAGCTGTTTTTT.

This clonotype appeared a few times. This chain uses TRBV10-3 with TRBJ2-1; D not certain. Germline assignment: CDR1 ENHRY and CDR2 SYGVKD. Trimming removed 0 bases at V and 7 bases at J, with 4 bases between. This CDR3 has 12 amino acids. The CDR3 sequence is CAISESRNEQFF. CDR3 sequence (DNA): TGTGCCATCAGTGAGTCGCGAAATGAGCAGTTCTTC.

This chain connects TRBV28 to TRBJ2-3, with 10 bases that match TRBD2. Per the germline V gene, CDR1 is MDHEN and CDR2 is SYDVKM. The ends lost 4 bases at V and 8 bases at J; junction bases unmatched: 9. This CDR3 has 15 amino acids. CDR3 residues: CASSSPSGGYSTQYF. Written as DNA, the CDR3 is TGTGCCAGCAGTTCCCCTAGCGGGGGTTACAGTACGCAGTATTTT.

The V and J genes are TRBV20-1 and TRBJ2-5; 7 bases are a match to TRBD2. Germline assignment: CDR1 DFQATT and CDR2 SNEGSKA (reference sequence). V lost 3 bases, J lost 9 bases, and 13 bases stayed unmatched. The CDR3 covers 14 residues. Here the CDR3 DNA reads TGCAGTGCTAGGTCCGGGACTACGAGACGGGCCCAGTACTTC. As protein: CSARSGTTRRAQYF.

The chain couples TRBV5-1 to TRBJ1-4; weak D call: TRBD1 (5 bases). Deletions cut 0 bases from V and 8 bases from J, with 11 bases between. CDR1 and CDR2 (germline): SGHRS, YFSETQ. The CDR3 length is 14 residues. As DNA, the CDR3 is TGCGCCAGCAGCTTGGAGGGGCCGTGGGAAAAACTGTTTTTT. Translation gives CASSLEGPWEKLFF.

J is TRBJ1-2 and V is TRBV10-3; unclear D gene. Germline values: CDR1 ENHRY, CDR2 SYGVKD. V lost 0 bases to trimming and J lost 5 bases, with 7 bases between them. The CDR3 runs 13 residues. CDR3 nucleotide sequence: TGTGCCATCAGTGAGTCGCTAAGATATGGCTACACCTTC. This gives the protein CAISESLRYGYTF.

The DNA of the CDR3 is TGTGCCAGCAGTTATCCCCCTCCTCGGGAGACCCAGTACTTC. Translation: CASSYPPPRETQYF. The chain is built from TRBV6-2 or TRBV6-3 and TRBJ2-5; D is uncertain. V was shortened by 3 bases and J by 5 bases, with 13 bases between the two germline ends. Germline values: CDR1 MNHEY, CDR2 SVGEGT. This CDR3 is 14 amino acids long.

The CDR3 reads CASSNPGQGKGYTF. The CDR3 DNA sequence: TGTGCCAGTAGTAATCCGGGACAGGGAAAAGGCTACACCTTC. The chain is built from TRBV19 and TRBJ1-2; 9 bases map to TRBD1. This CDR3 is 14 amino acids long. After removal of 4 bases from V and 8 bases from J, the junction contained 8 bases not matched to a gene. Germline V lookup: CDR1 LNHDA, CDR2 SQIVND (reference sequence).

This sequence joins TRBV20-1 and TRBJ1-5; 7 nucleotides line up with TRBD1. Germline V gives CDR1 DFQATT, CDR2 SNEGSKA (reference sequence). The trim removed 3 bases at V and 4 bases at J, leaving 3 bases unmatched. CDR3 size: 13 residues. CDR3 bases: TGCAGTGCTAGGGAACAGGGGAATCAGCCCCAGCATTTT. Its translation: CSAREQGNQPQHF.

This clonotype has only a few counts. This chain links TRBV6-1 with TRBJ2-7, with 7 positions matching TRBD1. V shed 3 bases and J 5 bases; nucleotides not matched to a gene: 10. Germline CDR1 MNHNS, CDR2 SASEGT. This CDR3 is 15 amino acids long. CDR3 nucleotide sequence: TGTGCCAGCAGTGAGCCTTTCTACAGGGGCCACGAGCAGTACTTC. Its protein product is CASSEPFYRGHEQYF.

The CDR3 coding sequence is TGTGCCAGCAATGTAGCGGGACTCTCCTACAATGAGCAGTTCTTC. Amino acids: CASNVAGLSYNEQFF. The gene calls are TRBV2 and TRBJ2-1; 8 bases match TRBD2. V lost 7 bases and J lost 0; bases outside the gene matches: 5. The CDR3 loop spans 15 amino acids. Germline values: CDR1 SNHLY, CDR2 FYNNEI. Full variable domain (outside the CDR3, taken from reference TRBV2 and TRBJ2-1): EPEVTQTPSHQVTQMGQEVILRCVPISNHLYFYWYRQILGQKVEFLVSFYNNEISEKSEIFDDQFSVERPDGSNFTLKIRSTKLEDSAMYFCASNVAGLSYNEQFFGPGTRLTVL.

This clonotype came up a few times. The chain employs TRBV5-1 and TRBJ2-3, with 9 positions matching TRBD2. This CDR3 spans 16 amino acids. The V gene's germline CDR1 is SGHRS and CDR2 YFSETQ. Germline trimming cut 4 bases from V and 7 bases from J; bases unmatched to any gene: 13. The CDR3 protein is CASSLPDSGSVYTQYF. CDR3 DNA: TGCGCCAGCAGCCTCCCTGATAGCGGGAGTGTGTATACGCAGTATTTT. The whole variable domain, remainder taken from reference TRBV5-1 and TRBJ2-3, is KAGVTQTPRYLIKTRGQQVTLSCSPISGHRSVSWYQQTPGQGLQFLFEYFSETQRNKGNFPGRFSGRQFSNSRSEMNVSTLELGDSALYLCASSLPDSGSVYTQYFGPGTRLTVL.